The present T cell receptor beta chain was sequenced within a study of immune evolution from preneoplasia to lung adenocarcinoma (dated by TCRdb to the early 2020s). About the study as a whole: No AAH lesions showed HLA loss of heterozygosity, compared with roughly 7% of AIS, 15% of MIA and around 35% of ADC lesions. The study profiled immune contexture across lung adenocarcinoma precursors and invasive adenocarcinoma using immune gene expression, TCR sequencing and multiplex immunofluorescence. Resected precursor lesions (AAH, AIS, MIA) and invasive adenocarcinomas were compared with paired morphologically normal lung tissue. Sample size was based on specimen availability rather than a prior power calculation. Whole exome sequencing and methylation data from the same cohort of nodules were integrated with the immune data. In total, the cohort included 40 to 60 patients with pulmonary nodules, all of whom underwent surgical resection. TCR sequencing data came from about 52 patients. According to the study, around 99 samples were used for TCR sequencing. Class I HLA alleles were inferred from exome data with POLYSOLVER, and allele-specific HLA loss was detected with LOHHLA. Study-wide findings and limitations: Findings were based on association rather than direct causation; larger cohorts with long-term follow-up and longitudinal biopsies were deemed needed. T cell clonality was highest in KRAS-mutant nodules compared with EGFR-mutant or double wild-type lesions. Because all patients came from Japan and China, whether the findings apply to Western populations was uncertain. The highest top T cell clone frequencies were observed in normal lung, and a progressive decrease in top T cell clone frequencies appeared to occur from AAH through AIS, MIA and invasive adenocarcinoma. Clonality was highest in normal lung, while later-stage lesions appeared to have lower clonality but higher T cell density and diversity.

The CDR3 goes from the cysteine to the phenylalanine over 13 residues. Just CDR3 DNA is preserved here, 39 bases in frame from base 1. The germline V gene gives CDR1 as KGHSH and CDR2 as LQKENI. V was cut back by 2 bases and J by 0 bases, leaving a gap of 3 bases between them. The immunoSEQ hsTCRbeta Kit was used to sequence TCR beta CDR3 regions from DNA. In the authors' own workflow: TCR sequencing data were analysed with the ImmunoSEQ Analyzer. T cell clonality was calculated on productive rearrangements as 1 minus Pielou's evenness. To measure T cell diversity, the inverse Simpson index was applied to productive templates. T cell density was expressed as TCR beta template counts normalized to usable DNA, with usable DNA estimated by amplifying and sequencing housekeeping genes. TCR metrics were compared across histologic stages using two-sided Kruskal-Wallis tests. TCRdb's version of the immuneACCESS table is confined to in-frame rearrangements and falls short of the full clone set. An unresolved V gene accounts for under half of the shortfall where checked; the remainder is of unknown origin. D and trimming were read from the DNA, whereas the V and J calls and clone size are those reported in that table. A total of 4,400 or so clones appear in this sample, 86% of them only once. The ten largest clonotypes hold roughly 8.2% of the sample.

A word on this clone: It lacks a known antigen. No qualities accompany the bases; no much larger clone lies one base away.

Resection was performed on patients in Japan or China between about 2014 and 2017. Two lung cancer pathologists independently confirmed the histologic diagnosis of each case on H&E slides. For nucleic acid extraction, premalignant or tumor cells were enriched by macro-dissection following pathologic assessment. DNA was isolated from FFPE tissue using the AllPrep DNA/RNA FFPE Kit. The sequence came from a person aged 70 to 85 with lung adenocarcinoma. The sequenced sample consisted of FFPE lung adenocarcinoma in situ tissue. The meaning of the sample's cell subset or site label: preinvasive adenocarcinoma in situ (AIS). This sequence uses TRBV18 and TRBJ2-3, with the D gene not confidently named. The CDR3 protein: CASSPGSTDTQYF. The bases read TGTGCCAGCTCACCAGGGAGCACAGATACGCAGTATTTT.